The 3 T cell receptor beta chains presented below share a single source sample, sequenced in a study of CD8+CD57+ T cells in acquired aplastic anemia. According to the study, genomic DNA was the template for TCR beta VDJ and CDR3 profiling. TCRdb analysed the reads with MiXCR anew, one entry per CDR3 protein. The table has some 82,000 distinct CDR3 sequences, 40% to 50% seen once. The sequenced sample consisted of sorted CD4+, CD8+, or CD8+CD57+ T cells (not recorded which) from PBMCs. The receptors stem from a human donor in good health, serving as a control.

This clonotype was picked up one time. This chain connects TRBV19 to TRBJ1-2; D gene ambiguous. CDR3 size: 9 residues. Germline CDR1 and CDR2: LNHDA and SQIVND (reference sequence). Trimming left V 7 bases short and J 8 bases short, with 5 bases between. The CDR3 nucleotides read TGTGCCAGTATCCCGGGCTACACCTTC. This gives the protein CASIPGYTF. The full variable domain, completed using reference TRBV19 and TRBJ1-2, is DGGITQSPKYLFRKEGQNVTLSCEQNLNHDAMYWYRQDPGQGLRLIYYSQIVNDFQKGDIAEGYSVSREKKESFPLTVTSAQKNPTAFYLCASIPGYTFGSGTRLTVV.

The chain is built from TRBV4-1 and TRBJ1-1; D remains unclear. The CDR3 runs 14 residues. Trimming shortened V by 3 bases and J by 5 bases, and 13 bases separated the two germline ends. The germline CDR1 and CDR2 sequences are MGHRA and YSYEKL. The CDR3 bases are TGCGCCAGCAGCCAGAGGGTCCAGGCGACTGAAGCTTTCTTT. This translates into CASSQRVQATEAFF.

The gene calls are TRBV7-3 and TRBJ1-2; 7 nucleotides agree with TRBD1. Germline assignment: CDR1 SGHTA and CDR2 FQGTGA. J was trimmed by 3 bases and V by 3 bases; bases with no gene match: 1. The length of the CDR3 is 13 residues. The CDR3 is CASSLGQYYGYTF. CDR3 nucleotide sequence: TGTGCCAGCAGCTTGGGACAGTACTATGGCTACACCTTC. Using reference TRBV7-3 and TRBJ1-2 for the parts outside the CDR3, the full variable domain is GAGVSQTPSNKVTEKGKYVELRCDPISGHTALYWYRQSLGQGPEFLIYFQGTGAADDSGLPNDRFFAVRPEGSVSTLKIQRTERGDSAVYLCASSLGQYYGYTFGSGTRLTVV.